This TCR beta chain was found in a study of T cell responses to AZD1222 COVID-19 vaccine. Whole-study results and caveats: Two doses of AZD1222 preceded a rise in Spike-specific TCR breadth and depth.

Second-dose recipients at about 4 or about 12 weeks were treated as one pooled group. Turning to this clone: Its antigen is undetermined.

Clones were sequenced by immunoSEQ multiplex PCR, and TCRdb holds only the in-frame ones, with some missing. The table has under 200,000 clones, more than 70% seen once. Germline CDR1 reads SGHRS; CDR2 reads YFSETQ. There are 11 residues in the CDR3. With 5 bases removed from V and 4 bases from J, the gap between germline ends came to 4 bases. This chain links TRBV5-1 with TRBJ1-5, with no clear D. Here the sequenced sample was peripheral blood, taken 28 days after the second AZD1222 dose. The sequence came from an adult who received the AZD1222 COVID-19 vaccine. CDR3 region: CASRRNQPQHF. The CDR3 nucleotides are TGCGCCAGCAGGCGGAATCAGCCCCAGCATTTT.